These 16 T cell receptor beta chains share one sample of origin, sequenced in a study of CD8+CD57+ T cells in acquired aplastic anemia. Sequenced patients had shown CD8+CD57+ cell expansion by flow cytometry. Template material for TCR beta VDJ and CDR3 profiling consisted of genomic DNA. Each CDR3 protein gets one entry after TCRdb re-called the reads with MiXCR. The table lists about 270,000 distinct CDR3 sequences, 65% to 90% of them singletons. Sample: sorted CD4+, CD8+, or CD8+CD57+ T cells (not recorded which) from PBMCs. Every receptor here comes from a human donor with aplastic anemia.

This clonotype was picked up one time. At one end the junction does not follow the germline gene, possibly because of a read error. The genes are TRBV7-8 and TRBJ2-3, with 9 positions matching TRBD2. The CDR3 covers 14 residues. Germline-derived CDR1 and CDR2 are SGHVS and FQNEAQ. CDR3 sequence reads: CASSLVVSGSKKSF. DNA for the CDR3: TGTGCCAGCAGCTTAGTAGTTAGCGGGAGTAAGAAGTCATTT.

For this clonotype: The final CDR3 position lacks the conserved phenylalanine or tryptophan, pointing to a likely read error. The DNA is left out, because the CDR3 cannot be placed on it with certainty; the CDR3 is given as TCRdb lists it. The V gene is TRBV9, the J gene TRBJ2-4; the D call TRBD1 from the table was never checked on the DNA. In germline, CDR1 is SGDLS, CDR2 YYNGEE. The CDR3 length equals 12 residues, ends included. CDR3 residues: CASSGAGDHQSY.

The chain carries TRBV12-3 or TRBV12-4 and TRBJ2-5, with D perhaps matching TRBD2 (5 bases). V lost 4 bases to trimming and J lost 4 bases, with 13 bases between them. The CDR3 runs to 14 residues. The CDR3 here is CASSSASLGETQYF. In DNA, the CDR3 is TGTGCCAGCAGTTCGGCCTCACTAGGAGAGACCCAGTACTTC.

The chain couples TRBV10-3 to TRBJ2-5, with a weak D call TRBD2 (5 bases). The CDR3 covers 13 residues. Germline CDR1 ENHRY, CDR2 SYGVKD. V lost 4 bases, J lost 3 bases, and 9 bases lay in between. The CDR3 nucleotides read TGTGCCATCAGTGGAACGGGGAAAGAGACCCAGTACTTC. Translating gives CAISGTGKETQYF.

The CDR3 region has the DNA TGTGCCAGCAGTCTCACTGAAGCTTTCTTT. It yields the protein CASSLTEAFF. V usage is TRBV2 and J usage is TRBJ1-1, with D unclear. CDR3 length: 10 residues. The germline gives CDR1 SNHLY, CDR2 FYNNEI. Trimming removed 5 bases from V and 4 bases from J, with 2 bases in between.

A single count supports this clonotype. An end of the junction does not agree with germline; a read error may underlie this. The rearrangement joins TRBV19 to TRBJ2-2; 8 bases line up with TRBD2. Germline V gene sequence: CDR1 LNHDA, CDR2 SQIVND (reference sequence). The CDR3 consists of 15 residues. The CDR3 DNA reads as TGTGCCAGTAGTAGTTTAGCGGGGTACACCCGGCCCCAGCTTTTT. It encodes CASSSLAGYTRPQLF.

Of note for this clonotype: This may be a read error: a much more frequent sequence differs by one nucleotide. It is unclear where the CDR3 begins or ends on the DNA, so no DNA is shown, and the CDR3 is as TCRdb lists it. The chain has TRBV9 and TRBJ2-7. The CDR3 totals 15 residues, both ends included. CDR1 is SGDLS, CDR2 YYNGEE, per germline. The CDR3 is CASGGAGNIQYFECF.

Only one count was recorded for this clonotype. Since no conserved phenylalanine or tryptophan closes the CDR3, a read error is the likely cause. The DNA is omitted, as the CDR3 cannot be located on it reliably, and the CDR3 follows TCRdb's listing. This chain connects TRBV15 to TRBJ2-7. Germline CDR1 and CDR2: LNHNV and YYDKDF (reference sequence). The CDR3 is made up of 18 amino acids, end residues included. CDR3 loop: CATSRGSDQETQYYEPGT.

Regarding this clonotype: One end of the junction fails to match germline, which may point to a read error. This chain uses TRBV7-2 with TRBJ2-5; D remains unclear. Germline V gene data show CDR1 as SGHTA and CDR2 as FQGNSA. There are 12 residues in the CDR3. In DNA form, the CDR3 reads TGTGCCAGCAGCTTATTGGTCGAGGCCCAATACTTC. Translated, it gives CASSLLVEAQYF. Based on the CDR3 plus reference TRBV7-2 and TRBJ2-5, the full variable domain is GAGVSQSPSNKVTEKGKDVELRCDPISGHTALYWYRQSLGQGLEFLIYFQGNSAPDKSGLPSDRFSAERTGGSVSTLTIQRTQQEDSAVYLCASSLLVEAQYFGPGTRLLVL.

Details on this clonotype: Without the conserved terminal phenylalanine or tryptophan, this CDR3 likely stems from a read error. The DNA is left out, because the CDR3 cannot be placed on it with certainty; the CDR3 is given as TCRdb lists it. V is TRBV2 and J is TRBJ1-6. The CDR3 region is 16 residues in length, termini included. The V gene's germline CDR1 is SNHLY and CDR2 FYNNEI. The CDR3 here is CASSLGESREQFLLPC.

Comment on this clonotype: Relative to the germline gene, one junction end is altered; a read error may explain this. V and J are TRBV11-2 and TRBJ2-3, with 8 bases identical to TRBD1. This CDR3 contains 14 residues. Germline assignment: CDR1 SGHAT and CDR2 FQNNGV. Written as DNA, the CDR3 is TGTGCCAGCAGCTCAGCCGGCAGGGGGCGCAGGCAAAAATTT. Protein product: CASSSAGRGRRQKF. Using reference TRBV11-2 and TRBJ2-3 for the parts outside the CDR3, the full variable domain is EAGVAQSPRYKIIEKRQSVAFWCNPISGHATLYWYQQILGQGPKLLIQFQNNGVVDDSQLPKDRFSAERLKGVDSTLKIQPAKLEDSAVYLCASSSAGRGRRQKFGPGTRLTVL.

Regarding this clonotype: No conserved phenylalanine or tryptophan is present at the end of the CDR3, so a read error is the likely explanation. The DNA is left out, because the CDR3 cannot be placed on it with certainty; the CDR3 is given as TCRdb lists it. CDR3 sequence: CASGLAGGPTKQY. The chain carries TRBV7-8 and TRBJ2-3; the tabulated D call, TRBD2, remains unverified against the DNA. Germline V gene lookup returns CDR1 SGHVS and CDR2 FQNEAQ. The CDR3 comprises 13 residues, both ends counted.

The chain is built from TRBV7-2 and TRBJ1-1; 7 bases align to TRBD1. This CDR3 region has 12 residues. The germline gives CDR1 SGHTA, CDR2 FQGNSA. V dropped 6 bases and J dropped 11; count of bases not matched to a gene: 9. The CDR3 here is CASSAQGGLAFF. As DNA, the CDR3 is TGTGCCAGCAGTGCGCAGGGGGGCCTGGCTTTCTTT.

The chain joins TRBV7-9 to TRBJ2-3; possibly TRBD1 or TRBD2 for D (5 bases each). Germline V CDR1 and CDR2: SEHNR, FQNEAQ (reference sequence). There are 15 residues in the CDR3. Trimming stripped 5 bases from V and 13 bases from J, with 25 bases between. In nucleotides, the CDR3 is TGTGCCAGCAGCGCAGTGGCCGGGACCCAGGACACGGAGTATTTT. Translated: CASSAVAGTQDTEYF.

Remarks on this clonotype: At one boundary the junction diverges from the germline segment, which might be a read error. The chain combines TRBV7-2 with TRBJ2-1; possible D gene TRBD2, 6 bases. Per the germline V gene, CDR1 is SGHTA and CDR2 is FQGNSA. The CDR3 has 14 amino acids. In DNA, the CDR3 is TGTGCCAGCAGCCGGTCTAGCGTGTACGGAGATACGCAGTTC. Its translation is CASSRSSVYGDTQF.

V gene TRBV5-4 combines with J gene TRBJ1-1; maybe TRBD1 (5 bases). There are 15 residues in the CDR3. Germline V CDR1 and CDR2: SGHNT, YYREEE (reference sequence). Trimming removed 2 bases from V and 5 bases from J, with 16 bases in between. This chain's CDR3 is CASSFTNAAGTEAFF. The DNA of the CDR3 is TGTGCCAGCAGCTTTACTAACGCGGCAGGGACTGAAGCTTTCTTT. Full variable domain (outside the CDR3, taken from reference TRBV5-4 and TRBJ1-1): ETGVTQSPTHLIKTRGQQVTLRCSSQSGHNTVSWYQQALGQGPQFIFQYYREEENGRGNFPPRFSGLQFPNYSSELNVNALELDDSALYLCASSFTNAAGTEAFFGQGTRLTVV.